These 9 T cell receptor beta chains came from one sample sequenced in a study of cytotoxic CD8 clonotypes in ibrutinib-treated CLL. Some clones are missing from TCRdb's copy, which holds only in-frame ones; the method was immunoSEQ multiplex PCR. Of around 130,000 clones in the sample, approximately 81% are singletons; the top ten hold 2.5% to 3.5%. The sequencing here drew on PBMCs, taken after 24 months of ibrutinib treatment. These receptors all come from a human donor with chronic lymphocytic leukemia.

The rearrangement uses TRBV5-5 and TRBJ2-7; TRBD1 agrees at 7 bases. Per the germline V gene, CDR1 is SGHKS and CDR2 is YYEKEE (reference sequence). V gave up 0 bases and J gave up 4 bases; unmatched junction bases: 4. This CDR3 is 14 amino acids long. For the CDR3, the DNA is TGTGCCAGCAGCTTGGGGACAGGACAATACGAGCAGTACTTC. It is translated as CASSLGTGQYEQYF.

This chain joins TRBV19 and TRBJ1-4, with D possibly matching TRBD1 (6 bases). This CDR3 has 15 residues. Germline CDR1 LNHDA, CDR2 SQIVND (reference sequence). V was shortened by 7 bases and J by 6 bases, with 18 bases between the two germline ends. The CDR3 coding sequence is TGTGCCAGTAAACGTCGAGGGGGTAAAGATGAAAAACTGTTTTTT. Its protein is CASKRRGGKDEKLFF.

The DNA of the CDR3 is TGTGCCAGCAACAAGGGGACAGGGGACACTGAAGCTTTCTTT. Its translation: CASNKGTGDTEAFF. This chain connects TRBV5-4 to TRBJ1-1; 10 bases are shared with TRBD1. CDR3 length: 14 residues. Trimming at V came to 6 bases and at J to 3 bases, leaving 5 bases not matched to a gene. Germline V gene sequence: CDR1 SGHNT, CDR2 YYREEE (reference sequence).

V and J are TRBV5-4 and TRBJ1-4; 7 positions match TRBD1. The V segment lost 5 bases and the J segment 3 bases; nucleotides outside the gene matches: 7. The CDR3 has 15 residues. From germline, CDR1 is SGHNT and CDR2 YYREEE (reference sequence). CDR3 residues: CASSLPGTANEKLFF. For the CDR3, the DNA is TGTGCCAGCAGTCTCCCCGGGACAGCTAATGAAAAACTGTTTTTT.

This chain uses TRBV9 with TRBJ1-5; D is unresolved. Trimming pared 4 bases from V and 9 bases from J, leaving 14 bases between. This CDR3 has 13 residues. From germline, CDR1 is SGDLS and CDR2 YYNGEE. This CDR3 is CASSLGGFGPQHF. The CDR3 nucleotides are TGTGCCAGCAGCCTGGGCGGGTTTGGGCCCCAGCATTTT.

The sample holds one count of this clone. This sequence joins TRBV11-3 and TRBJ1-1, with TRBD1 identical over 7 bases. V was clipped by 2 bases and J by 4 bases; unmatched bases: 1. The CDR3 loop spans 13 amino acids. Germline CDR1 reads SGHNT; CDR2 reads YENEEA. CDR3 DNA: TGTGCCAGCAGCTTAAGGGGGCTCACTGAAGCTTTCTTT. Residues: CASSLRGLTEAFF.

The V gene is TRBV7-3, the J gene TRBJ2-5; D possibly corresponds to TRBD2 (6 bases). CDR3 length: 13 amino acids. Trimming removed 5 bases at V and 5 bases at J, with 12 bases between. Looked up from germline, CDR1 is SGHTA and CDR2 is FQGTGA. The CDR3 DNA sequence: TGTGCCAGCAGCCGAACCGGAGGGGAGACCCAGTACTTC. Its protein is CASSRTGGETQYF.

V is TRBV5-5 and J is TRBJ2-1; 8 positions match TRBD2. J gave up 6 bases and V 6 bases, and 23 bases lay outside the gene matches. The CDR3 is 19 amino acids. The germline V gene encodes CDR1 SGHKS and CDR2 YYEKEE (reference sequence). The DNA for the CDR3 is TGTGCCAGCACCACAACCCCGCGGCGGACTAGCAGGGAATTCAATGAGCAGTTCTTC. Translating gives CASTTTPRRTSREFNEQFF.

The chain has TRBV2 and TRBJ2-3, with D possibly matching TRBD1 (6 bases). V lost 6 bases and J lost 0, with 13 bases in between. The germline V gene encodes CDR1 SNHLY and CDR2 FYNNEI. The CDR3 totals 15 residues. DNA of the CDR3: TGTGCCAGCAGCCGGACAGAGGGGAGCACAGATACGCAGTATTTT. Protein: CASSRTEGSTDTQYF.